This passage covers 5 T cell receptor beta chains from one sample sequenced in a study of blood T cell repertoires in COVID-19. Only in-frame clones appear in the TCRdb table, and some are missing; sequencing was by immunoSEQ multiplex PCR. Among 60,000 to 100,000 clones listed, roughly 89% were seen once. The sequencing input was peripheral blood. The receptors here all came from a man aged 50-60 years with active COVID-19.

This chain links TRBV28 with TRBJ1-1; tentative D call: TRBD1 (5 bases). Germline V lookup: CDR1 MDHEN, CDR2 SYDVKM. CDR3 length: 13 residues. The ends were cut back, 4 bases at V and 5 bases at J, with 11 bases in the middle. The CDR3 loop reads CASSYGGRTEAFF. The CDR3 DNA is TGTGCCAGCAGTTACGGGGGTAGGACTGAAGCTTTCTTT.

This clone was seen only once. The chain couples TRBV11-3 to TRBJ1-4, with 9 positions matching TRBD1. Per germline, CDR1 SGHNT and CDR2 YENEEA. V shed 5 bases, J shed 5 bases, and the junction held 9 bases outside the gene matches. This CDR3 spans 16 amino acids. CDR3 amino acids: CASSPAPGQGNEKLFF. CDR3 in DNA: TGTGCCAGCAGCCCAGCCCCGGGACAGGGAAATGAAAAACTGTTTTTT.

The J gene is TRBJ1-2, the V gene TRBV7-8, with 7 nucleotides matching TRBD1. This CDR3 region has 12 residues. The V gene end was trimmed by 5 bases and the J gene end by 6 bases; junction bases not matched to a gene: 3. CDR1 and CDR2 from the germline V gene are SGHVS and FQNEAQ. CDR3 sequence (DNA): TGTGCCAGCAGCGTCACAGGGGATGGCTACACCTTC. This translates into CASSVTGDGYTF.

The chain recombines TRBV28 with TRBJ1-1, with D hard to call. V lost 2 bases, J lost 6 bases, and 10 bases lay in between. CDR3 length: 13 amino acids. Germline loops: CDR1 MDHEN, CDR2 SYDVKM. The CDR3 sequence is CASSLPEGAEAFF. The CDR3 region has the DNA TGTGCCAGCAGTTTACCCGAGGGAGCTGAAGCTTTCTTT. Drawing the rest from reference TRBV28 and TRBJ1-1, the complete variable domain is DVKVTQSSRYLVKRTGEKVFLECVQDMDHENMFWYRQDPGLGLRLIYFSYDVKMKEKGDIPEGYSVSREKKERFSLILESASTNQTSMYLCASSLPEGAEAFFGQGTRLTVV.

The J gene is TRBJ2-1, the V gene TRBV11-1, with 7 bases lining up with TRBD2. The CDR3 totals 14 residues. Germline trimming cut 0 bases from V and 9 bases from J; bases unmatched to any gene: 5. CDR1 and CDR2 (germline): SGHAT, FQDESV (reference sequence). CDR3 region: CASSLAREMLEQFF. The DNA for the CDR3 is TGTGCCAGCAGCTTAGCGCGGGAGATGCTTGAGCAGTTCTTC.